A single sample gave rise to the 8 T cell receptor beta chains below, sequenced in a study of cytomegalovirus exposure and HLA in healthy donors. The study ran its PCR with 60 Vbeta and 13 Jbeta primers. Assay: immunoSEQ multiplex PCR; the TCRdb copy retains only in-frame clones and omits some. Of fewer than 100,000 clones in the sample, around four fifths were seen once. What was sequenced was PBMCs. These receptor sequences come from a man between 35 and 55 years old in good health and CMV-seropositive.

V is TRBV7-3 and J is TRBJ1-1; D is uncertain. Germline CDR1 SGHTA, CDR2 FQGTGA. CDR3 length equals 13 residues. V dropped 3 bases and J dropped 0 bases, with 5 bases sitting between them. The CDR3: CASSFPMNTEAFF. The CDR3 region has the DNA TGTGCCAGCAGCTTTCCCATGAACACTGAAGCTTTCTTT.

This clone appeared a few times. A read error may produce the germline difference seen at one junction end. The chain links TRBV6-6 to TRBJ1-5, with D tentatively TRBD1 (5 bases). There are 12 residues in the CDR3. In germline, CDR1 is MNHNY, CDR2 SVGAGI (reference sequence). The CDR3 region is CASSREQARESF. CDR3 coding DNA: TGTGCGAGTAGCCGAGAACAGGCCCGAGAAAGTTTT.

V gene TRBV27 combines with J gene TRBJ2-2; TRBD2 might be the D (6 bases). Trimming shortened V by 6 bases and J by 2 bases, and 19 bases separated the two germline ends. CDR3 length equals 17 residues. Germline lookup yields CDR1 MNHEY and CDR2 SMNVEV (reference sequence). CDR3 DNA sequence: TGTGCCAGCAGCCGGGAGTGGGGCGGGATCAACACCGGGGAGCTGTTTTTT. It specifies CASSREWGGINTGELFF.

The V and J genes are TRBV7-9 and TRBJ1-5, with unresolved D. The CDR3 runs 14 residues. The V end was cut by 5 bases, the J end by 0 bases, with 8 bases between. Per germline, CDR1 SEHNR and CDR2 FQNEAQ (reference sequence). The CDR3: CASSPEVSNQPQHF. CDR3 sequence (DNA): TGTGCCAGCAGCCCCGAGGTTAGCAATCAGCCCCAGCATTTT.

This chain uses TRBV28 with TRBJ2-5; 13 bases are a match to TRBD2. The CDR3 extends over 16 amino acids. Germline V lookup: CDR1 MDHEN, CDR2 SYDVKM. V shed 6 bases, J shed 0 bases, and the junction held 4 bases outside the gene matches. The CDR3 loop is CASSLLAGGDQETQYF. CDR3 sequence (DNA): TGTGCCAGCAGCCTACTAGCGGGAGGGGACCAAGAGACCCAGTACTTC. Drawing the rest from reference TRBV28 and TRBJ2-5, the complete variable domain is DVKVTQSSRYLVKRTGEKVFLECVQDMDHENMFWYRQDPGLGLRLIYFSYDVKMKEKGDIPEGYSVSREKKERFSLILESASTNQTSMYLCASSLLAGGDQETQYFGPGTRLLVL.

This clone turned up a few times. Here the CDR3 reads CASSLTGTGETQYF. CDR3 nucleotide sequence: TGCGCCAGCAGCCTGACAGGGACCGGGGAGACCCAGTACTTC. This chain connects TRBV5-1 to TRBJ2-5; 7 nucleotides match TRBD1. Per germline, CDR1 SGHRS and CDR2 YFSETQ. This CDR3 comprises 14 residues. The V and J ends lost 4 bases and 5 bases, in that order; junction bases with no gene match: 8.

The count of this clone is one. As DNA, the CDR3 is TGTGCCAGCAGTTTATTCGGGGGGCTGGAAAGAAATGAGCAGTTCTTC. Protein product: CASSLFGGLERNEQFF. The rearrangement links TRBV27 to TRBJ2-1; possibly TRBD2 for D (7 bases). V lost 1 base, J lost 7 bases, and 17 bases lay in between. The CDR3 covers 16 residues. The germline gives CDR1 MNHEY, CDR2 SMNVEV (reference sequence).

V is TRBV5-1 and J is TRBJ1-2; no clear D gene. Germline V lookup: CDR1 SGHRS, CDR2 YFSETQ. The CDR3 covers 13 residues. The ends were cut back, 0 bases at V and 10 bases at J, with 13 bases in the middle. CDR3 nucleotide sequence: TGCGCCAGCAGCTTGGTAGGGAGAGGGATCTACACCTTC. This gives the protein CASSLVGRGIYTF.